This T cell receptor (beta chain) was identified during a study of blood T cell repertoires in COVID-19. At the level of the study: Whether acute or convalescent, the COVID-19 samples came from the United States, Italy and Spain. Nucleic acid was either cDNA or gDNA, and it came from T cells, B-cell-depleted T cells, or PBMCs.

Trimming shortened V by 5 bases and J by 11 bases, and 24 bases separated the two germline ends. Germline V lookup: CDR1 SGHVS, CDR2 FQNEAQ. CDR3 length: 16 residues. TCRdb's copy holds only in-frame clones and misses some; the assay was immunoSEQ multiplex PCR. The top ten hold around a sixth of the sample, which has about 160,000 clones, 82% seen once. Sample: PBMCs or T cells enriched from blood (not recorded which). This chain connects TRBV7-8 to TRBJ1-4, with a weak D call TRBD1 (5 bases). The receptor was isolated from a man in his sixties who had recovered from COVID-19. As DNA, the CDR3 is TGTGCCAGCAGCCCCCCGGGCGGGTCACGGGGGGGGAAACTGTTTTTT. Its protein product is CASSPPGGSRGGKLFF.